This TCR beta chain was captured by sequencing in a study of chemoradiotherapy in HPV16-positive cancers. Study background: Candidate HPV-specific T-cell clones and common TCR motifs came from functional assays in a couple of HPV16-positive patients.

Turning to this clone: Its antigen is unknown.

General observations from the study: Non-HPV-specific T cells did not expand in tumors during treatment, whereas candidate HPV-specific clones and E7-related motifs did. In HPV16-positive patients, HPV-responsive T-cell expansion tracked better recurrence-free survival.

Assay used: immunoSEQ multiplex PCR; TCRdb lists only in-frame clones, some missing. The repertoire consists of tens of thousands of clones, with around 86% occurring once and the leading ten covering 3.5% to 5%. Over chemoradiotherapy, repertoires were sampled more than once. The J segment lost 2 bases and the V segment lost 7 bases, leaving 1 base of the junction unmatched. Germline V CDR1 and CDR2: SNHLY, FYNNEI. The CDR3 has 13 amino acids. The source material was blood, sampled from a patient who underwent chemoradiotherapy. This clonotype was sampled from a human donor with HPV-associated anogenital cancer. The V and J genes are TRBV2 and TRBJ2-1; TRBD2 matches 8 bases. The CDR3 DNA follows: TGTGCCAGCATGGGACTAGCCTACAATGAGCAGTTCTTC. It specifies CASMGLAYNEQFF.